Each of the 31 T cell receptor beta chains below was sequenced from the same sample in a study of naive and memory T cell subsets. Two oligonucleotides, mixed equimolar, formed the beta constant-region primer covering TRBC1 and TRBC2. TCRdb reanalysed the UMI-ligation and nested PCR reads using MiXCR and keeps one entry per CDR3 protein. Of 130,000 to 150,000 distinct CDR3 sequences listed, approximately 15% were seen once; the top ten hold roughly 0.14%. The specimen was naive CD4+ T cells from blood. The source is a human donor in good health.

There are a few counts of this clonotype. The chain recombines TRBV12-5 with TRBJ2-2, with 13 bases fitting TRBD2. The length of the CDR3 is 20 residues. V lost 6 bases and J lost 7; bases outside the gene matches: 20. Germline V gene lookup returns CDR1 LGHNT and CDR2 FRNRAP. The CDR3 coding sequence is TGTGCTAGTGGACGCAATCCACCACCTCCGGGACTAGCGGGAATCGGGGAGCTGTTTTTT. The encoded protein is CASGRNPPPPGLAGIGELFF.

In this sample, this clonotype turned up a few times. The V and J genes are TRBV18 and TRBJ2-7, with D perhaps being TRBD1 or TRBD2 (5 bases each). The CDR3 length is 15 residues. Looked up from germline, CDR1 is KGHSH and CDR2 is LQKENI. V was cut by 0 bases and J by 7 bases, with 16 bases left in between. CDR3 sequence reads: CASSPPGRTAFEQYF. Written as DNA, the CDR3 is TGTGCCAGCTCACCACCGGGACGGACCGCCTTTGAGCAGTACTTC.

The chain links TRBV5-5 to TRBJ2-3; D is possibly TRBD2 (5 bases). Trimming pared 2 bases from V and 0 bases from J, leaving 7 bases between. The CDR3 runs 14 residues. Germline CDR1 is SGHKS and CDR2 is YYEKEE (reference sequence). The CDR3 nucleotides are TGTGCCAGCAGCTTTGAGGGAAGCACAGATACGCAGTATTTT. Amino acids: CASSFEGSTDTQYF.

This chain uses TRBV23-1 with TRBJ2-7; TRBD2 is a possible D gene (6 bases). TRBV23-1 is sorted into the ORF group, with uncertain function. The CDR3 is 14 amino acids. V was trimmed by 3 bases and J by 6 bases, leaving 15 bases between them. The CDR3 protein is CASSHLGTVTEQYF. The CDR3 DNA reads as TGCGCCAGCAGTCACCTCGGGACTGTTACCGAGCAGTACTTC.

This clonotype has just a few counts. The chain has TRBV5-4 and TRBJ2-2; TRBD2 aligns across 8 bases. The CDR3 is made up of 13 amino acids. Trimming at V came to 2 bases and at J to 10 bases, leaving 4 bases not matched to a gene. Germline loops: CDR1 SGHNT, CDR2 YYREEE (reference sequence). The chain's CDR3 is CASSFIAGKELFF. CDR3 bases: TGTGCCAGCAGCTTTATAGCGGGAAAGGAGCTGTTTTTT.

The rearrangement joins TRBV12-3 or TRBV12-4 to TRBJ2-7, with D perhaps assigned TRBD1 or TRBD2 (5 bases each). The V end lost 0 bases, the J end lost 3 bases, and 12 bases lay between the germline ends. This CDR3 has 15 amino acids. This CDR3 is CASSLAAGTFYEQYF. DNA of the CDR3: TGTGCCAGCAGTTTAGCTGCAGGGACCTTCTACGAGCAGTACTTC.

The chain joins TRBV5-1 to TRBJ2-1; TRBD2 matches 9 bases. Germline CDR1 is SGHRS and CDR2 is YFSETQ. The CDR3 extends over 19 amino acids. The V gene end was trimmed by 0 bases and the J gene end by 0 bases; junction bases not matched to a gene: 10. CDR3 residues: CASSLAKSSGSRSYNEQFF. The CDR3, as DNA: TGCGCCAGCAGCTTGGCCAAGAGTAGCGGGAGCCGCTCCTACAATGAGCAGTTCTTC.

This clonotype was observed a few times. The genes are TRBV4-1 and TRBJ1-3; a weak D match, TRBD1 (5 bases). The CDR3 totals 16 residues. Trimming left V 2 bases short and J 1 base short, with 12 bases between. Per the germline V gene, CDR1 is MGHRA and CDR2 is YSYEKL. CDR3 DNA: TGCGCCAGCAGCCAATGGACTCAGGGATCTGGAAACACCATATATTTT. It translates to CASSQWTQGSGNTIYF.

This clonotype has just a few counts. The chain combines TRBV10-3 with TRBJ1-4, with D possibly being TRBD1 (5 bases). V was cut by 6 bases and J by 8 bases, with 13 bases left in between. CDR3 length: 13 residues. CDR1 and CDR2 (germline): ENHRY, SYGVKD. Here the CDR3 DNA reads TGTGCCATCAGAGAGGGGCTTAAGGAAAAACTGTTTTTT. The encoded protein is CAIREGLKEKLFF.

This clonotype turned up a few times. The gene calls are TRBV20-1 and TRBJ1-4; 7 positions match TRBD1. This CDR3 is 14 amino acids long. V shed 1 base and J 4 bases; nucleotides not matched to a gene: 3. Germline loops: CDR1 DFQATT, CDR2 SNEGSKA (reference sequence). The CDR3 reads CSARGDSFNEKLFF. The CDR3 coding sequence is TGCAGTGCTAGAGGGGACAGTTTTAATGAAAAACTGTTTTTT.

This clonotype appeared a few times. The rearrangement joins TRBV7-9 to TRBJ2-1; 12 nucleotides agree with TRBD2. Per the germline V gene, CDR1 is SEHNR and CDR2 is FQNEAQ (reference sequence). The length of the CDR3 is 16 residues. The V segment lost 5 bases and the J segment 5 bases; nucleotides outside the gene matches: 7. The CDR3 DNA reads TGTGCCAGCAGCCCCAGACTAGCGGGGGACAACAATGAGCAGTTCTTC. The encoded protein is CASSPRLAGDNNEQFF.

This clonotype has only a few counts. The chain joins TRBV6-1 to TRBJ1-4, with D perhaps matching TRBD1 (6 bases). The CDR3 has 16 amino acids. V lost 7 bases and J lost 5, with 20 bases in between. Germline CDR1 is MNHNS and CDR2 is SASEGT. This CDR3 reads CASNKAGTPKNEKLFF. The DNA for the CDR3 is TGTGCCAGCAATAAAGCCGGGACACCCAAAAATGAAAAACTGTTTTTT.

This clonotype appeared once. In DNA, the CDR3 is TGTGCCAGCAGTTCAGGGATTCAGCCCCAGCATTTT. Encoded protein: CASSSGIQPQHF. V gene TRBV12-3 or TRBV12-4 combines with J gene TRBJ1-5; D is perhaps TRBD1 (5 bases). This CDR3 is built from 12 residues. V lost 4 bases and J 6 bases, leaving 7 bases between the germline ends.

J is TRBJ1-2 and V is TRBV28, with 8 bases lining up with TRBD1. Germline V gene sequence: CDR1 MDHEN, CDR2 SYDVKM. V lost 4 bases and J lost 4; bases outside the gene matches: 8. The CDR3 totals 15 residues. In DNA, the CDR3 is TGTGCCAGCAGTTCCCTGGACAGGGAAAGCTATGGCTACACCTTC. It codes for CASSSLDRESYGYTF.

The chain joins TRBV19 to TRBJ1-4, with D uncertain. The germline V gene has CDR1 LNHDA and CDR2 SQIVND (reference sequence). V was pared by 3 bases and J by 5 bases, with 7 bases between. The CDR3 is 13 amino acids. CDR3 amino acids: CASSIGLNEKLFF. CDR3 bases: TGTGCCAGTAGTATTGGTTTGAATGAAAAACTGTTTTTT.

J is TRBJ2-1 and V is TRBV4-2; 9 bases align to TRBD2. J gave up 3 bases and V 5 bases, and 5 bases lay outside the gene matches. The length of the CDR3 is 15 residues. The germline CDR1 and CDR2 sequences are LGHNA and YNFKEQ. The CDR3 sequence is CASSLAGEVYNEQFF. In DNA, the CDR3 is TGTGCCAGCAGCTTAGCGGGAGAGGTCTACAATGAGCAGTTCTTC.

The chain joins TRBV5-1 to TRBJ2-5; 9 bases are shared with TRBD2. The junction had 8 bases not matched to a gene; V was cut back by 1 base and J by 1 base. The CDR3 consists of 17 residues. Germline V gives CDR1 SGHRS, CDR2 YFSETQ. This CDR3 is CASSLTAGGHRQETQYF. The CDR3 DNA sequence: TGCGCCAGCAGCTTGACAGCGGGAGGCCACCGCCAAGAGACCCAGTACTTC.

V gene TRBV29-1 combines with J gene TRBJ2-7; D not certain. Germline values: CDR1 SQVTM, CDR2 ANQGSEA. The V gene lost 6 bases and the J gene lost 5 bases, with 8 bases spanning the gap. This CDR3 is 10 amino acids long. CDR3 residues: CSVVGHEQYF. The CDR3 coding sequence is TGCAGCGTAGTTGGTCACGAGCAGTACTTC.

This clonotype was recorded many times. This CDR3 reads CSAREPRDSYNEQFF. DNA of the CDR3: TGCAGTGCTAGAGAACCCCGGGACTCCTACAATGAGCAGTTCTTC. The chain couples TRBV20-1 to TRBJ2-1, with D maybe TRBD2 (5 bases). Trimming removed 0 bases from V and 0 bases from J, with 9 bases in between. CDR1 and CDR2 (germline): DFQATT, SNEGSKA (reference sequence). CDR3 size: 15 residues.

This clonotype was seen only a few times. V usage is TRBV7-2 and J usage is TRBJ2-1; TRBD1 aligns across 8 bases. CDR3 size: 16 residues. V gave up 1 base and J gave up 2 bases; unmatched junction bases: 4. Germline CDR1 reads SGHTA; CDR2 reads FQGNSA. The CDR3 loop reads CASSLGTGSPYNEQFF. The CDR3 nucleotides are TGTGCCAGCAGCTTAGGGACAGGGTCCCCCTACAATGAGCAGTTCTTC.

This chain uses TRBV7-8 with TRBJ2-1, with D possibly matching TRBD1 (5 bases). Germline CDR1 is SGHVS and CDR2 is FQNEAQ. This CDR3 has 12 residues. Between the trimmed V and J ends, which lost 4 bases and 9 bases, there was a span of 10 bases. CDR3 in amino acids: CASSSHQGEQFF. DNA for the CDR3: TGTGCCAGCAGCTCCCACCAGGGTGAGCAGTTCTTC.

This clonotype came up a few times. The rearrangement uses TRBV15 and TRBJ2-3; possible D gene TRBD1, 6 bases. Trimming took 2 bases from V and 2 from J, leaving 17 bases between them. CDR1 is LNHNV and CDR2 is YYDKDF in the germline V gene (reference sequence). The length of the CDR3 is 17 residues. CDR3 sequence reads: CATSRHNRDILTDTQYF. The CDR3 DNA sequence: TGTGCCACCAGCAGACACAACCGGGACATACTCACAGATACGCAGTATTTT.

This clonotype has a handful of counts. The chain recombines TRBV28 with TRBJ2-3, with 12 bases that match TRBD2. Germline values: CDR1 MDHEN, CDR2 SYDVKM. J was trimmed by 4 bases and V by 4 bases; bases with no gene match: 15. There are 19 residues in the CDR3. DNA for the CDR3: TGTGCCAGCAGTTCGGGGCTAGCGGGAGGGCCTCTTTTGGCAGATACGCAGTATTTT. Its translation: CASSSGLAGGPLLADTQYF.

This sequence joins TRBV6-5 and TRBJ2-2, with 7 positions matching TRBD1. The CDR3 is 15 residues long. V lost 4 bases to trimming and J lost 2 bases; unmatched junction nucleotides: 4. CDR1 is MNHEY, CDR2 SVGAGI, per germline. CDR3 sequence: CASSLRGRNTGELFF. CDR3 nucleotide sequence: TGTGCCAGCAGTTTGAGGGGGCGTAACACCGGGGAGCTGTTTTTT.

This clonotype came up a few times. This chain connects TRBV7-2 to TRBJ2-7; maybe TRBD1 (5 bases). The CDR3 consists of 13 residues. V dropped 5 bases and J dropped 7 bases, with 15 bases sitting between them. Germline CDR1 and CDR2: SGHTA and FQGNSA. The CDR3 DNA reads as TGTGCCAGCAGCGTAGAGTGGGGCTGGGAGCAGTACTTC. As protein: CASSVEWGWEQYF.

The chain links TRBV20-1 to TRBJ1-1; TRBD1 matches at 7 bases. CDR1 DFQATT and CDR2 SNEGSKA come from the germline V gene (reference sequence). This CDR3 spans 17 amino acids. V lost 6 bases, J lost 0 bases, and 16 bases stayed unmatched. The CDR3 nucleotides read TGCAGTGCCCGGCGGTTCCTCACCGGGACAGTGAACACTGAAGCTTTCTTT. Translation gives CSARRFLTGTVNTEAFF.

The V and J genes are TRBV5-4 and TRBJ2-7; the match to TRBD1 covers 8 bases. The CDR3 length is 15 residues. Germline CDR1 and CDR2: SGHNT and YYREEE (reference sequence). V trimming: 4 bases; J trimming: 0 bases; junction bases outside the gene matches: 6. The CDR3, as DNA: TGTGCCAGCAGCCCAGGGGGGACAGGCTCCTACGAGCAGTACTTC. Its protein is CASSPGGTGSYEQYF.

In its sample, this clonotype was seen a few times. The gene calls are TRBV11-2 and TRBJ2-1; 9 bases agree with TRBD2. Germline V gives CDR1 SGHAT, CDR2 FQNNGV. Germline trimming cut 10 bases from V and 0 bases from J; bases unmatched to any gene: 10. This CDR3 is built from 16 residues. The CDR3 bases are TGTGCCACCTCCCTAGCGGGGAAAAGCTCCTACAATGAGCAGTTCTTC. It is translated as CATSLAGKSSYNEQFF.

The V call is TRBV24-1, the J call TRBJ1-3; TRBD1 might be the D (5 bases). In germline, CDR1 is KGHDR, CDR2 SFDVKD. The CDR3 extends over 17 amino acids. With 3 bases removed from V and 7 bases from J, the gap between germline ends came to 21 bases. CDR3 region: CATSDPPGPGRTNTIYF. The DNA for the CDR3 is TGTGCCACCAGTGATCCCCCCGGCCCAGGGAGGACTAACACCATATATTTT.

This clonotype was recorded a few times. CDR3 bases: TGTGCCAGCTCACATACAGACTTTTTGCGGGGCCAAAAACTGTTTTTT. It encodes CASSHTDFLRGQKLFF. This chain connects TRBV18 to TRBJ1-4; D is perhaps TRBD1 (5 bases). The V gene lost 4 bases and the J gene lost 9 bases, with 21 bases spanning the gap. This CDR3 comprises 16 residues. From germline, CDR1 is KGHSH and CDR2 LQKENI.

The V and J genes are TRBV6-5 and TRBJ2-1; perhaps TRBD1 as D (5 bases). The germline V and J ends were trimmed by 5 bases and 6 bases, with 11 bases remaining between them. CDR3 length: 13 residues. Germline lookup yields CDR1 MNHEY and CDR2 SVGAGI. CDR3 nucleotides: TGTGCCAGCAGTCGGACAAGACGCAATGAGCAGTTCTTC. It encodes CASSRTRRNEQFF.